This T cell receptor (beta chain) was observed in a study of blood T cell repertoires in COVID-19. CDR3 length: 14 residues. Germline CDR1 KGHSH, CDR2 LQKENI. The V end was cut by 1 base, the J end by 5 bases, with 10 bases between. Profiled with immunoSEQ multiplex PCR; TCRdb holds only in-frame clones, not every one. The sample shows tens of thousands of clones, roughly 80% of them seen only once. The source is a human donor in a cohort sampled during active or convalescent COVID-19. V gene TRBV18 combines with J gene TRBJ2-3; D is perhaps TRBD1 (5 bases). Sequencing was carried out using peripheral blood. The CDR3 region is CASSPRSQGDTQYF. The CDR3 coding sequence is TGTGCCAGCTCACCACGAAGTCAGGGAGATACGCAGTATTTT.